The entry that follows covers one TCR beta chain sequence. The antigen this receptor binds is unknown. The input lacks base qualities; no much larger clone sits a single base away. The data belong to a study of circulating and synovial CD4+ cells in juvenile arthritis (dated by TCRdb to the mid-2010s). Turning to the overall study: TCRbeta CDR3 repertoires of circulating HLA-DR+ CD4 T cells, bulk blood CD4 T cells and synovial CD4 T cells were compared within each patient. The goal of the repertoire sequencing was to confirm that synovial clonotypes were enriched in a circulating synovial-like CD4 T cell subset.

The germline V gene encodes CDR1 ENHRY and CDR2 SYGVKD. The germline V and J ends show losses of 4 bases and 3 bases respectively, and no gene match explains 4 bases of the junction. Counted from cysteine to phenylalanine, this CDR3 has 14 amino acids. Only the CDR3 portion is preserved as DNA: 42 bases, with reading frame beginning at the first base. The sequenced samples came from patients who had active juvenile idiopathic arthritis. Right after thawing, the cells went straight into sorting, and Live/Dead Fixable Near-IR Stain was used to exclude dead cells. Libraries were constructed by the immunoSEQ multiplex PCR assay. An external provider performed TCRbeta CDR3 sequencing as a commercial service. The study's own analysis went as follows. Productive nucleotide sequences and amino acid sequences obtained through in silico translation were used in the analyses. Diversity was quantified by Renyi entropy over a range of alpha values, with sample size equalised by taking the median of 200 repeated subsamples. The distance between each pair of repertoires was calculated as one minus the Chao-modified Jaccard index, which corrects for under-sampling, and this distance was used for clustering. Frequency-weighted overlap with synovial clonotypes was computed at 200 sample sizes with 200 draws without replacement at each size, and the value at the size of the smaller sample was reported. TCRdb retrieved this table from immuneACCESS and kept in-frame rearrangements only. Not all clones are present; in checked studies, unresolved V genes account for under half, and no reason is known for the remainder. That table furnishes V, J and clone size, whereas the DNA furnished D and trimming. The sample table lists some 15,000 clones, approximately 90% of them with a count of one. Clones ranked in the top ten supply approximately 0.73% of the sample.

What the work shows at the level of the full study, not this receptor alone: Overlap with synovium increased with sequencing depth, so measured shared-clonotype fractions likely underestimated the full repertoire overlap. The difference between circulating pathogenic-like lymphocytes and bulk blood T cells was not detected by traditional Vbeta family usage analysis. Because T cell genome counts in CPL samples and bulk blood CD4 samples differed by at least an order of magnitude, sample-size effects were addressed. Synovial and circulating pathogenic-like lymphocyte repertoires were less diverse than bulk blood CD4 repertoires, and some CPL samples were as oligoclonal as synovium. Circulating pathogenic-like lymphocytes were found to cluster with synovial T cells, and a substantially higher fraction of CDR3 sequences was shared with synovium by circulating pathogenic-like lymphocytes than by bulk blood.

Rearrangement joined TRBV10-3 to TRBJ2-7; 9 central bases correspond to TRBD2. Sequencing input: CD4+ T cells from blood. This sequence originates from a human donor with juvenile idiopathic arthritis. The encoded CDR3 is CAISVAGGLYEQYF. The base sequence is TGTGCCATCAGTGTTGCGGGGGGGCTCTACGAGCAGTACTTC.